A selection of T cell receptor beta chains follows, all from one sample in a study of T cell responses to AZD1222 COVID-19 vaccine. Assay: immunoSEQ multiplex PCR; the TCRdb copy retains only in-frame clones and omits some. This table has some 63,000 clones, more than 65% appearing once. Specimen: peripheral blood, collected on day 0 of AZD1222 vaccination. Receptors originate from an adult in good health. The CDR3 runs from the conserved cysteine through the conserved F or W. A D gene is named only where the DNA matches it firmly.

d_call | j_call | v_call | cdr3_aa
TRBD1 | TRBJ2-2 | TRBV5-1 | CATSNRGRNTGELFF
- | TRBJ1-2 | TRBV3-1/TRBV3-2 | CASSQQAQNYGYTF
TRBD2 | TRBJ2-3 | TRBV3-1/TRBV3-2 | CASSQERAGGSDTQYF
TRBD1 | TRBJ1-2 | TRBV6-5 | CASSTGQGRGYTF
- | TRBJ1-5 | TRBV3-1/TRBV3-2 | CASSLGDQPQHF
- | TRBJ2-3 | TRBV6-5 | CASSYDGQLSTDTQYF
- | TRBJ1-2 | TRBV19 | CASSKPAADTYGYTF
- | TRBJ2-3 | TRBV5-6 | CASSPLGLLSTDTQYF
- | TRBJ2-3 | TRBV27 | CASSLGDTQYF
- | TRBJ2-2 | TRBV7-3 | CASSFTGSNGELFF
- | TRBJ2-2 | TRBV9 | CASSVDPLSRTGELFF
- | TRBJ1-2 | TRBV13 | CASSARVRRHNYGYTF
TRBD2 | TRBJ2-1 | TRBV7-9 | CASIISGSKMAEQFF
TRBD1 | TRBJ1-4 | TRBV28 | CASSSRTGGDEKLFF
- | TRBJ2-7 | TRBV6-1 | CASSEGTYEQYF
TRBD1 | TRBJ1-5 | TRBV28 | CASSFERGTGSQPQHF
- | TRBJ1-2 | TRBV11-2 | CASSLGPYGYTF
- | TRBJ1-1 | TRBV7-2 | CASSLLGEAFF
- | TRBJ2-2 | TRBV7-3 | CASSFNSGELFF
- | TRBJ1-2 | TRBV6-2/TRBV6-3 | CASSYGALATYGYTF
- | TRBJ1-2 | TRBV30 | CAWSAQSGGYTF
- | TRBJ1-5 | TRBV19 | CASRDLRRNQPQHF
TRBD2 | TRBJ2-1 | TRBV11-1 | CASSLAPAGELNEQFF
- | TRBJ1-2 | TRBV15 | CATSRDNYGYTF
- | TRBJ2-5 | TRBV5-6 | CASSRNGLPGTQYF
- | TRBJ1-2 | TRBV5-4 | CASSHRSRYDYGYTF
- | TRBJ2-3 | TRBV6-7 | CASTLFGRLGTDTQYF
- | TRBJ1-3 | TRBV7-2 | CASSLSTPRTGTIYF
TRBD2 | TRBJ2-2 | TRBV2 | CASRGTSSTGELFF
- | TRBJ1-2 | TRBV19 | CASTGQLGYTF
- | TRBJ1-1 | TRBV7-3 | CASSINPGGNTEAFF
- | TRBJ1-5 | TRBV18 | CASSGFNQPQHF
- | TRBJ1-1 | TRBV19 | CASSQGAGRTEAFF
- | TRBJ1-5 | TRBV7-9 | CASSQGRSNQPQHF
- | TRBJ2-2 | TRBV7-2 | CASSLEASRGRLFF
- | TRBJ2-3 | TRBV23-1 | CASSQLGPPMGKTTQYF
- | TRBJ2-7 | TRBV7-9 | CASSFRGNREQYF
- | TRBJ1-1 | TRBV24-1 | CATATENTEAFF
TRBD1 | TRBJ1-4 | TRBV7-6 | CASSLRGLDEKLFF
TRBD2 | TRBJ2-2 | TRBV24-1 | CATSDFPVFSGRGTGELFF
- | TRBJ1-2 | TRBV2 | CAIFAWGSNYGYTF
- | TRBJ1-2 | TRBV5-1 | CASSPGQNYGYTF
- | TRBJ1-2 | TRBV6-5 | CASRQRLGYGYTF
- | TRBJ1-1 | TRBV7-8 | CASSFRALRANTEAFF
- | TRBJ2-1 | TRBV2 | CASSTPGFDEQFF
- | TRBJ1-2 | TRBV11-3 | CASSSYKSGYTF
- | TRBJ1-4 | TRBV12-3/TRBV12-4 | CASGLWADEKLFF
- | TRBJ2-2 | TRBV27 | CASSPFRGGAGELFF
- | TRBJ2-5 | TRBV6-1 | CASSDNWGAGQETQYF